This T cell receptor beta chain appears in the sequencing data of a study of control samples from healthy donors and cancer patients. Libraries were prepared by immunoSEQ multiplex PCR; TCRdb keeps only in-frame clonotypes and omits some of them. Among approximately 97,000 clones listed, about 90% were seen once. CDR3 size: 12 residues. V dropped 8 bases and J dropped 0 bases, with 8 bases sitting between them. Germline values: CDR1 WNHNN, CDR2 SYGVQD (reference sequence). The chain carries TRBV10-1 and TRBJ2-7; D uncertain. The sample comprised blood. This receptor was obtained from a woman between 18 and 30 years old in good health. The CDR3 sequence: CASGLSSYEQYF. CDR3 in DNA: TGCGCCAGCGGCCTCTCCTCCTACGAGCAGTACTTC.